These T cell receptor beta chains were read from a single sample in a study of OX40 agonist ivuxolimab in advanced cancers. Repertoires were generated with immunoSEQ multiplex PCR, while TCRdb's copy carries only in-frame clones and drops some. The table shows 52,000 or so clones, with around four fifths occurring only once. The specimen was CD4+ or CD8+ T cells sorted from blood, collected in a trial of the OX40 agonist ivuxolimab. These receptors were obtained from an adult with an advanced solid tumor such as melanoma, head and neck, liver or kidney cancer. Both conserved end residues are part of each CDR3. D genes are given only for firm matches. The listing skips clone size in some rows; elsewhere it reads once, few, many or a size class.

d_call	clone_size	v_call	j_call	cdr3_nt	cdr3_aa
TRBD1	-	TRBV4-2	TRBJ2-3	TGTGCCAGCAGCCAAGACAGGGGGCAAGATACGCAGTATTTT	CASSQDRGQDTQYF
-	-	TRBV5-1	TRBJ2-7	TGCGCCAGCAGCTTGGCGAGCGCCGTGAACGAGCAGTACTTC	CASSLASAVNEQYF
-	-	TRBV19	TRBJ2-3	TGTGCCAGTAGCGGCTACGCGAGACGGTCAGATACGCAGTATTTT	CASSGYARRSDTQYF
-	-	TRBV5-5	TRBJ2-7	TGTGCCAGCAGCTTGACCGGGCTGAGCTCCTACGAGCAGTACTTC	CASSLTGLSSYEQYF
TRBD1	-	TRBV25-1	TRBJ2-7	TGTGCCAGCAGTCTACCAGGGGGTTTCTACGAGCAGTACTTC	CASSLPGGFYEQYF
-	-	TRBV2	TRBJ2-5	TGTGCCAGCAGTGAAGGGGCTGGCAGTATCGCAGAGACCCAGTACTTC	CASSEGAGSIAETQYF
TRBD2	-	TRBV7-3	TRBJ2-2	TGTGCCAGCAGCCGTACTAGCGGGGCAGGGGAGCTGTTTTTT	CASSRTSGAGELFF
-	-	TRBV28	TRBJ2-3	TGTGCCAGCAGTTTTCAGGGATCTAGCACAGATACGCAGTATTTT	CASSFQGSSTDTQYF
-	once	TRBV11-3	TRBJ2-6	TGTGCCACCCGCGGCGGGGGCGCTGGGGCCAACGTCCTGACTTTC	CATRGGGAGANVLTF
-	-	TRBV11-3	TRBJ2-7	TGTGCCAGCAGCCTGACGGGGAAAGGGAATGGCGAGCAGTACTTC	CASSLTGKGNGEQYF
-	medium-sized	TRBV5-1	TRBJ2-2	TGCGCCAGCAGCCCTAGCGACCCGAACACCGGGGAGCTGTTTTTT	CASSPSDPNTGELFF
-	-	TRBV27	TRBJ2-3	TGTGCCAGCAGTTCGTTAGGGGGGACAGATACGCAGTATTTT	CASSSLGGTDTQYF
-	-	TRBV6-1	TRBJ2-7	TGTGCCAGCAGTGTAGGACTGTACGAGCAGTACTTC	CASSVGLYEQYF
-	-	TRBV6-4	TRBJ2-1	TGTGCCAGCAGTGACCTCGGGGGACGACAGTTCTTC	CASSDLGGRQFF
TRBD2	-	TRBV10-2	TRBJ2-2	TGCGCCAGCAGTCCGGGACTAGCGGGAAGGCGGGGGGAGCTGTTTTTT	CASSPGLAGRRGELFF
TRBD2	-	TRBV5-4	TRBJ2-3	TGTGCCAGCAGCTTCAAGACTAGCGGGGTGACAGATACGCAGTATTTT	CASSFKTSGVTDTQYF
-	-	TRBV5-1	TRBJ2-7	TGCGCCAGCACCCACGGCGGGGTTGCGGCCGAGCAGTACTTC	CASTHGGVAAEQYF
-	-	TRBV13	TRBJ1-1	TGTGCCAGCAGCCCCGGTAGGGAGTCTGAAGCTTTCTTT	CASSPGRESEAFF
-	-	TRBV21-1	TRBJ2-7	TGTGCCAGCAGCAAACCATCCTACGAGCAGTACTTC	CASSKPSYEQYF
TRBD2	-	TRBV11-2	TRBJ2-7	TGTGCCAGCAGTGTACTAGCGGGGTCCTACGAGCAGTACTTC	CASSVLAGSYEQYF
TRBD1	-	TRBV6-5	TRBJ1-2	TGTGCCAGCAGTTATCGGGGACAGGGGGTAGAAGGCTACACCTTC	CASSYRGQGVEGYTF
-	-	TRBV2	TRBJ2-5	TGTGCCAGCAGTGAAAGGGGCGGGCAAGAGACCCAGTACTTC	CASSERGGQETQYF
-	few	TRBV5-4	TRBJ2-7	TGTGCCAGCAGCCCCCCGGGGCCGAGCTCCTACGAGCAGTACTTC	CASSPPGPSSYEQYF
-	-	TRBV4-3	TRBJ2-1	TGCGCCAGCAGCCCAGGGAGGGACAGACACAATGAGCAGTTCTTC	CASSPGRDRHNEQFF
-	-	TRBV29-1	TRBJ2-7	TGCAGCGTTACTACAGGGTGGGCGGGCGAGCAGTACTTC	CSVTTGWAGEQYF
-	-	TRBV7-2	TRBJ1-1	TGTGCCAGCAGCTTAGTGGAGGGCGGTGAAGCTTTCTTT	CASSLVEGGEAFF
-	-	TRBV11-2	TRBJ1-4	TGTGCCAGCAGCTTAGTTGGGGCGGCGGGGGAAAAACTGTTTTTT	CASSLVGAAGEKLFF
-	-	TRBV5-1	TRBJ2-3	TGCGCCAGCAGCTTGGGGGGCACAGATACGCAGTATTTT	CASSLGGTDTQYF
-	-	TRBV7-9	TRBJ2-2	TGTGCCAGCAGCTTCAAGAGGGGGGGCGCAAACACCGGGGAGCTGTTTTTT	CASSFKRGGANTGELFF
-	-	TRBV10-2	TRBJ2-5	TGCGCCAGCAGTCCTAGCTTAGAGACCCAGTACTTC	CASSPSLETQYF
TRBD1	-	TRBV5-1	TRBJ2-5	TGCGCCAGCAGCCGGATTGAGACAGGGCAAGAGACCCAGTACTTC	CASSRIETGQETQYF
-	-	TRBV6-5	TRBJ1-1	TGTGCCAGCAGTTACTCGGCAGGGTGGGACACTGAAGCTTTCTTT	CASSYSAGWDTEAFF
-	-	TRBV2	TRBJ1-1	TGTGCCAGCAGTGAACTTGGGACGATGAACACTGAAGCTTTCTTT	CASSELGTMNTEAFF
-	-	TRBV5-4	TRBJ2-1	TGTGCCAGCAGCTTCGCGACCCCAACCAGCAATGAGCAGTTCTTC	CASSFATPTSNEQFF
-	once	TRBV30	TRBJ1-6	TGTGCCTGGAGTCCGGCGGGGGGGACACCCCTCCACTTT	CAWSPAGGTPLHF
-	-	TRBV29-1	TRBJ1-1	TGCAGCGTTGAACTTCGTCAAGCGAACACTGAAGCTTTCTTT	CSVELRQANTEAFF
-	-	TRBV11-1	TRBJ2-7	TGTGCCAGCAGCTTGGCGGGGTCTTGGGGTGAGCAGTACTTC	CASSLAGSWGEQYF
-	medium-sized	TRBV5-1	TRBJ2-7	TGCGCCAGCAGCTTGGGGGCTTCAGGGGAGGACGAGCAGTACTTC	CASSLGASGEDEQYF
TRBD2	-	TRBV28	TRBJ2-7	TGTGCCAGCAGTCCTCGGCGCGGGAGCTCCTACGAGCAGTACTTC	CASSPRRGSSYEQYF
-	few	TRBV9	TRBJ1-5	TGTGCCAGCAGCCTTGCTCCACCCCAGCATTTT	CASSLAPPQHF
-	few	TRBV10-2	TRBJ1-2	TGCGCCAGCAGTGGTATGACCTATGGCTACACCTTC	CASSGMTYGYTF
-	-	TRBV27	TRBJ1-4	TGTGCCAGCAGATATACAGGGAGGGGGGAAAAACTGTTTTTT	CASRYTGRGEKLFF
-	-	TRBV30	TRBJ2-5	TGTGCCTGGAGTGTACGAGAGACCCAGTACTTC	CAWSVRETQYF
-	-	TRBV6-4	TRBJ2-2	TGTGCCAGCGGTGTGAGCGCCGGGGAGCTGTTTTTT	CASGVSAGELFF
TRBD2	-	TRBV10-3	TRBJ2-1	TGTGCCATCAGTGAGGGGTCTCTAGCGGGAGGGCGGAGGACCTACAATGAGCAGTTCTTC	CAISEGSLAGGRRTYNEQFF
-	-	TRBV7-2	TRBJ2-5	TGTGCCAGCAGCTTAGGCGCGGGGCCAGAGACCCAGTACTTC	CASSLGAGPETQYF
TRBD1	-	TRBV5-1	TRBJ2-2	TGCGCCAGCAGCTTGGGACAGGGCCTGACCGGGGAGCTGTTTTTT	CASSLGQGLTGELFF
-	-	TRBV7-3	TRBJ1-2	TGTGCCAGCAGCTTAGACGGGACATATGACTATGGCTACACCTTC	CASSLDGTYDYGYTF
-	-	TRBV7-2	TRBJ2-1	TGTGCCAGCAGCTTAGCGCTTGTTAAGGGTGAGCAGTTCTTC	CASSLALVKGEQFF
-	-	TRBV29-1	TRBJ2-7	TGCAGCGTTGATTTTGGCAGGAACTTC	CSVDFGRNF
-	-	TRBV18	TRBJ2-2	TGTGCCAGCTCACCACCAACTCTGACCGGGGAGCTGTTTTTT	CASSPPTLTGELFF